This T cell receptor beta chain was obtained from a study of shared clonotypes between healthy human individuals (TCRdb year 2020). For the wider study: A few men and two women, aged 18 to 49 years, made up the cohort. For each donor, CD4 naive and CD4 memory were each given three plates, CD8 naive was given two plates, and CD8 memory was given one plate. To estimate repertoire size and how much clonotype sharing occurs between individuals, the study deeply sequenced the blood TCR repertoires of five healthy adults. Different laboratories and diverse techniques were used to prepare libraries and sequence TCR repertoires, to increase sequencing depth and limit assay-specific biases. Leukapheresis yielded between about 0.94 and 8.9 billion PBMCs per donor.

CD8 naive samples were obtained by positive selection for CCR7 among CD45RO-negative cells, yielding a CD45RA+CCR7+ population from which TemRA cells were excluded. Donors were healthy HIV-negative adults with no recently reported acute infections or vaccinations. Only Caucasian adults living in Nashville, Tennessee, USA were represented among the donors. After blood collection by leukapheresis, PBMCs were isolated using Ficoll-Histopaque density gradient centrifugation and then cryopreserved in the vapor phase of liquid nitrogen. Purity and quantity of every magnetically sorted T cell population were checked by analytical flow cytometry. Genomic DNA was isolated from every sorted fraction and measured by UV absorbance on a Nanodrop 2000c. The germline V gene sets CDR1 to SNHLY and CDR2 to FYNNEI. The CDR3, from cysteine to phenylalanine, totals 17 residues. The sequence is cut down to CDR3 DNA, 51 bases in frame from base 1. Between the V and J ends, shortened by 6 bases and 6 bases respectively, the junction contains 27 bases.

Using the deep immunoSEQ assay, multiplex PCR amplified TCR CDR3 regions from genomic DNA. Extracted genomic DNA from each cell subset was distributed evenly across all wells of several immunoSEQ 96-well plates, and each plate was treated as a replicate. Each replicate PCR for sorted subsets received 200 ng genomic DNA, equal to roughly 30,000 T cell genomes. The purified libraries were quantified using a Qubit 3.0 fluorometer, sized with a Bioanalyzer 2100, and then quantified again using the KAPA Library Quantification kit. Each immunoSEQ 96-well plate was sequenced on its own single-read 150-cycle Illumina NextSeq 550 flow cell. The source study handled its data this way. Because only junctional sequences without quality scores were contained in the immunoSEQ output, filtering matching that applied to full-length reads could not be performed. To assign V/J genes and CDR3, sequences were annotated using PyIR, a Python wrapper for IgBLAST v1.9, with IMGT germline references. Reads were removed for weak V/J assignments (E-value above 1e-6), missing CDR3, stop codons, out-of-frame junctions, or ambiguous translated residues. A V3J clonotype was defined by an identical inferred V gene, J gene, and CDR3 amino acid sequence. To compute the percentage overlap between repertoires, the number of shared unique clonotypes was divided by the size of the smaller repertoire. Richness of each repertoire was evaluated using RTK rarefaction, the Chao1 estimator, and Recon v2.1 estimates of unobserved clonotypes. Generation probabilities were computed with OLGA for all TCRbeta clonotypes obtained by the gDNA method from several donors. Here the immuneACCESS table is served through TCRdb, limited to in-frame sequences with V and J called. Missing clones are a known gap in these copies; in checked studies unresolved V genes cover under half, and the rest lacks a known reason. From that table come the V and J calls and clone size; the DNA was used to work out D and trimming. The sample records a few million clones, around 93% of which are singletons. The ten largest clones capture roughly 1.7% of the sample.

Summary of the overall study and its limitations: Based on pairwise subsampling, the degree of clonotype sharing among donors was expected to be affected by sequencing depth. Across a handful of donors, about 4.5% of naive CD4, 3% to 4% of naive CD8, under 2.5% of memory CD4, and 0.4% of memory CD8 clonotypes were shared. Rarefaction of sorted-subset datasets indicated incomplete sequencing despite the large sequencing depth. Naive subsets generally had larger estimated clonotype richness than memory subsets. Only blood was sampled, and tissue TCR repertoires likely differ from those in blood. The genetic and exposure-history diversity represented was limited by the small number of donors. Compared with non-shared clonotypes, clonotypes shared by all four sorted-subset donors had higher generation probabilities.

Details on this clone: What this receptor recognizes is not known. The sample holds no much larger clone one base away, and base qualities are not on file.

The receptor chain draws on TRBV2 and TRBJ2-7, and perhaps TRBD2 as D gene, on 5 matching bases. The sequencing input was naive CD8+ T cells from PBMCs. Interpreted using the paper, the cell subset or site label stands for: CD45RA+CCR7+. This TCR came from a man between 18 and 35 years old in good health. Some clones in this sample may be carry-over from other donors' samples. The CDR3 here reads CASRGLDKVRGGSEQYF. The DNA reads as follows: TGTGCCAGCAGGGGCTTGGATAAAGTCCGGGGTGGCTCCGAGCAGTACTTC.